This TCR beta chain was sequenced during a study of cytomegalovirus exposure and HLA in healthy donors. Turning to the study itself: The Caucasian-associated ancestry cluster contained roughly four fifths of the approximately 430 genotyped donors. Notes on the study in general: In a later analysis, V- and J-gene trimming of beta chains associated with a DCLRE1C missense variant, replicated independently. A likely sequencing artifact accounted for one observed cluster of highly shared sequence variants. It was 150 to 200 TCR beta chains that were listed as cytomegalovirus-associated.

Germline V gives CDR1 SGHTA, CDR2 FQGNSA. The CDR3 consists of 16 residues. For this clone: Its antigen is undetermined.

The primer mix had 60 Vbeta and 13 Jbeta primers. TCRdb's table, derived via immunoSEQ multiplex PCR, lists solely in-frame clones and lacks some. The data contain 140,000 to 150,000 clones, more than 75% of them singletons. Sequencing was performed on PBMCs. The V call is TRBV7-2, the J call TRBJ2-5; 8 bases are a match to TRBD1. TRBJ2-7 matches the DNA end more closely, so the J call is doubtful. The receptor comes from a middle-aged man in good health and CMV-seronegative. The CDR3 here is CASSLDTTGAPYEQYF. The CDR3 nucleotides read TGTGCCAGCAGCTTAGATACGACAGGGGCCCCCTACGAGCAGTACTTC.